This T cell receptor (beta chain) was identified during a study of cytomegalovirus exposure and HLA in healthy donors. Of note for this clone: Antigen: not known.

Study observations and caveats: The authors considered a cluster of highly shared sequence variants likely to be a sequencing artifact. In an earlier analysis, most TCR beta V segments were productive about 87% or about 30% of the time.

The primer mix had 60 Vbeta and 13 Jbeta primers. Produced via immunoSEQ multiplex PCR; TCRdb's table is partial and in-frame only. The table lists a few hundred thousand clones, over 65% of them singletons. Trimming pared 5 bases from V and 10 bases from J, leaving 23 bases between. CDR1 and CDR2 (germline): LGHNT, FRNRAP. The CDR3 runs to 15 residues. Material: PBMCs. The TCR sequence derives from a woman in her twenties or thirties in good health and CMV-seronegative. The chain carries TRBV12-5 and TRBJ1-2; tentatively, D is TRBD1 (5 bases). CDR3 protein: CASGPRSDSLRFYTF. The CDR3 DNA is TGTGCTAGTGGTCCCCGTTCAGACAGCCTACGTTTCTACACCTTC.